A selection of T cell receptor beta chains follows, all from one sample in a study of blood T cell repertoires in COVID-19. Profiling relied on immunoSEQ multiplex PCR, and the TCRdb table lists in-frame clones only, not all of them. Of some 40,000 clones listed, around nine tenths were seen once; the top ten hold about 2.1%. The sample taken for sequencing was peripheral blood. The receptors stem from a human donor in a cohort sampled during active COVID-19. CDR3s include the opening cysteine and the closing phenylalanine or tryptophan. The D gene is left open where the match is weak. A row's size may be missing; if present it is once, few, many or a size class.

D | J | size | V | CDR3 | DNA
. | TRBJ1-4 | . | TRBV30 | CAGRGGVTNEKLFF | TGTGCCGGACGGGGGGGAGTTACTAATGAAAAACTGTTTTTT
TRBD1 | TRBJ2-3 | once | TRBV18 | CASSLGGKSTDTQYF | TGTGCCAGCTCACTAGGGGGCAAAAGCACAGATACGCAGTATTTT
. | TRBJ1-1 | once | TRBV28 | CASSSEGTNTEAFF | TGTGCCAGCAGTTCGGAGGGGACGAACACTGAAGCTTTCTTT
. | TRBJ1-1 | . | TRBV18 | CASSPTVNTEAFF | TGTGCCAGCTCACCGACAGTGAACACTGAAGCTTTCTTT
. | TRBJ2-7 | . | TRBV7-9 | CASSPPAGYSYEQYF | TGTGCCAGCAGCCCCCCGGCGGGGTACTCCTACGAGCAGTACTTC
TRBD1 | TRBJ2-7 | . | TRBV27 | CASSLGTGPYEQYF | TGTGCCAGCAGTTTAGGGACAGGGCCCTACGAGCAGTACTTC
. | TRBJ2-3 | . | TRBV7-9 | CASSPWGGAGTDTQYF | TGTGCCAGCAGCCCGTGGGGGGGGGCCGGTACAGATACGCAGTATTTT
. | TRBJ2-6 | . | TRBV9 | CASSVARVWVPGANVLTF | TGTGCCAGCAGCGTAGCCCGGGTTTGGGTTCCTGGGGCCAACGTCCTGACTTTC
TRBD1 | TRBJ2-3 | once | TRBV28 | CASSLIRDRGQTDTQYF | TGTGCCAGCAGTTTGATCCGGGACAGGGGGCAGACAGATACGCAGTATTTT
TRBD1 | TRBJ1-2 | . | TRBV5-1 | CASRLDRSGYTF | TGCGCCAGCAGATTGGACAGGTCAGGCTACACCTTC
TRBD1 | TRBJ2-2 | . | TRBV13 | CASSPIPQGEGDTGELFF | TGTGCCAGCAGCCCGATTCCTCAGGGGGAAGGGGACACCGGGGAGCTGTTTTTT
. | TRBJ1-1 | . | TRBV6-5 | CASSYSGYIGTEAFF | TGTGCCAGCAGTTATTCAGGGTATATCGGCACTGAAGCTTTCTTT
. | TRBJ2-5 | . | TRBV2 | CATNREGGTQYF | TGTGCCACCAACAGGGAGGGGGGGACCCAGTACTTC
TRBD2 | TRBJ2-7 | . | TRBV11-2 | CASSLLGTSGDTSYEQYF | TGTGCCAGCAGCTTACTGGGAACTAGCGGGGATACTTCCTACGAGCAGTACTTC
TRBD1 | TRBJ2-5 | . | TRBV7-9 | CASSMTGSETQYF | TGTGCCAGCAGCATGACAGGGTCAGAGACCCAGTACTTC
. | TRBJ1-2 | . | TRBV10-3 | CAITPGGYGYTF | TGTGCCATCACCCCGGGGGGGTATGGCTACACCTTC
. | TRBJ1-3 | . | TRBV10-3 | CAISARTTSGNTIYF | TGTGCCATCAGCGCCCGGACTACCTCTGGAAACACCATATATTTT
TRBD2 | TRBJ2-3 | . | TRBV3-1/TRBV3-2 | CASSKGLAGGTDTQYF | TGTGCCAGCAGCAAGGGACTAGCGGGGGGGACAGATACGCAGTATTTT
. | TRBJ1-4 | . | TRBV18 | CASSPRQGPTNEKLFF | TGTGCCAGCTCACCACGTCAGGGGCCCACTAATGAAAAACTGTTTTTT
. | TRBJ2-7 | . | TRBV5-1 | CASRAGSSNHEQYF | TGCGCCAGCAGGGCCGGGTCCTCCAACCACGAGCAGTACTTC
TRBD1 | TRBJ1-6 | . | TRBV7-8 | CASSPRQGVSPLHF | TGTGCCAGCAGCCCCCGACAGGGGGTTTCACCCCTCCACTTT
TRBD1 | TRBJ1-2 | . | TRBV2 | CASSDIGTGGYGYTF | TGTGCCAGCAGTGACATAGGGACAGGGGGCTATGGCTACACCTTC
. | TRBJ1-1 | . | TRBV7-9 | CASSLGSQRMGEAFF | TGTGCCAGCAGCTTAGGAAGTCAGCGGATGGGAGAAGCTTTCTTT
TRBD1 | TRBJ1-1 | . | TRBV19 | CASSSRQGMNTEAFF | TGTGCCAGTAGTAGCCGACAGGGGATGAACACTGAAGCTTTCTTT
TRBD1 | TRBJ2-7 | . | TRBV6-6 | CASSEGQGGPYEQYF | TGTGCCAGCAGCGAAGGACAGGGGGGACCCTACGAGCAGTACTTC
TRBD1 | TRBJ2-2 | . | TRBV9 | CASSVDRGDTGELFF | TGTGCCAGCAGCGTCGACAGGGGGGACACCGGGGAGCTGTTTTTT
. | TRBJ2-1 | . | TRBV4-1 | CASSHPGLLYNEQFF | TGCGCCAGCAGCCACCCAGGGTTACTCTACAATGAGCAGTTCTTC
TRBD1 | TRBJ1-2 | . | TRBV28 | CASSADRVYGYTF | TGTGCCAGCAGTGCCGACAGGGTCTATGGCTACACCTTC
. | TRBJ2-7 | . | TRBV7-9 | CASSLSRSYEQYF | TGTGCCAGCAGCTTATCACGGTCCTACGAGCAGTACTTC
. | TRBJ2-1 | . | TRBV29-1 | CSVDYPGAHYNEQFF | TGCAGCGTTGATTATCCAGGGGCCCACTACAATGAGCAGTTCTTC
. | TRBJ1-6 | . | TRBV6-5 | CASTQAGNSPLHF | TGTGCCAGCACGCAGGCAGGGAATTCACCCCTCCACTTT
TRBD2 | TRBJ2-7 | . | TRBV15 | CATSSLLAGKHDYEQYF | TGTGCCACCAGCAGCCTACTAGCGGGGAAACACGATTACGAGCAGTACTTC